These 22 T cell receptor beta chains came from one sample sequenced in a study of cytomegalovirus exposure and HLA in healthy donors (TCRdb year 2017). The library relied on the immunoSEQ multiplex PCR assay. This is the immuneACCESS table as TCRdb keeps it, with only in-frame sequences that have V and J called. A part of the clones is gone; compared with another copy, unresolved V genes explain less than half, and the rest is unexplained. For this sample there are fewer than 250,000 clones; about 83% appear just once. The ten largest clonotypes hold approximately 2.5% of the sample. The sample taken for sequencing was PBMCs. The receptors were sampled from a man younger than 35 in good health and CMV-seronegative.

The chain recombines TRBV6-5 with TRBJ1-5; 8 nucleotides align to TRBD1. Per the germline V gene, CDR1 is MNHEY and CDR2 is SVGAGI. With 2 bases clipped from V and 7 bases from J, the junction kept 7 bases outside the gene matches. CDR3 length: 15 residues. CDR3 coding DNA: TGTGCCAGCAGTTACACAGGGACAGGTGGGCAGCCCCAGCATTTT. Translating it yields CASSYTGTGGQPQHF.

The chain joins TRBV2 to TRBJ1-6; D perhaps matches TRBD1 (5 bases). The V and J ends lost 8 bases and 7 bases respectively, with 21 bases between them. The CDR3 consists of 16 residues. Germline CDR1 SNHLY, CDR2 FYNNEI. In nucleotides, the CDR3 is TGTGCCAGCGGGGGGATTTCCGGGGCCGAAAATTCACCCCTCCACTTT. Amino acid sequence: CASGGISGAENSPLHF. The whole variable domain, filled in from reference TRBV2 and TRBJ1-6, reads EPEVTQTPSHQVTQMGQEVILRCVPISNHLYFYWYRQILGQKVEFLVSFYNNEISEKSEIFDDQFSVERPDGSNFTLKIRSTKLEDSAMYFCASGGISGAENSPLHFGNGTRLTVT.

This chain connects TRBV2 to TRBJ2-7; possible D gene TRBD1, 6 bases. Between the trimmed V and J ends, which lost 4 bases and 2 bases, there was a span of 18 bases. Germline CDR1 and CDR2: SNHLY and FYNNEI. This CDR3 is built from 16 residues. The CDR3 protein is CASSGLGAPAPYEQYF. The CDR3 DNA sequence: TGTGCCAGCAGTGGTTTGGGGGCTCCCGCACCCTACGAGCAGTACTTC.

The chain couples TRBV10-1 to TRBJ1-3; TRBD1 is a possible D gene (6 bases). The CDR3 loop spans 13 amino acids. From germline, CDR1 is WNHNN and CDR2 SYGVQD (reference sequence). V was cut by 8 bases and J by 2 bases, with 10 bases left in between. The CDR3 DNA reads as TGCGCCAGCTCGCCAGGGGCTGGAAACACCATATATTTT. The encoded protein is CASSPGAGNTIYF.

DNA of the CDR3: TGTGCCAGCTCCACAGGACCGCCGGCAGGGAAATTGGCTAACACCATATATTTT. Protein: CASSTGPPAGKLANTIYF. The chain links TRBV18 to TRBJ1-3; maybe TRBD1 (5 bases). Germline V gene lookup returns CDR1 KGHSH and CDR2 LQKENI. V was clipped by 6 bases and J by 7 bases, with 28 bases between them. CDR3 length equals 18 residues.

The chain is built from TRBV30 and TRBJ2-5; D is ambiguous. This CDR3 is 12 amino acids long. Germline values: CDR1 GTSNPN, CDR2 SVGIG (reference sequence). Trimming took 0 bases from V and 4 from J, leaving 6 bases between them. CDR3: CAWSVNGETQYF. DNA of the CDR3: TGTGCCTGGAGTGTAAACGGAGAGACCCAGTACTTC.

V and J are TRBV2 and TRBJ2-7; D possibly corresponds to TRBD2 (5 bases). V was cut by 6 bases and J by 7 bases, with 19 bases left in between. CDR1 and CDR2 (germline): SNHLY, FYNNEI. There are 14 residues in the CDR3. CDR3 coding DNA: TGTGCCAGCAGCGTCGCAGGCGGACTCCAAGAGCAGTACTTC. This codes for CASSVAGGLQEQYF.

This clone was seen more than once but under ten times. The chain links TRBV27 to TRBJ2-5, with D possibly matching TRBD2 (6 bases). This CDR3 has 14 residues. Trimming removed 6 bases from V and 4 bases from J, with 15 bases in between. Germline V gene sequence: CDR1 MNHEY, CDR2 SMNVEV (reference sequence). CDR3 DNA: TGTGCCAGCAGCAGACTAGGAGGGGCAGAGACCCAGTACTTC. It codes for CASSRLGGAETQYF.

V is TRBV29-1 and J is TRBJ1-4; D not resolved. Between the trimmed V and J ends, which lost 3 bases and 8 bases, there was a span of 7 bases. This CDR3 spans 11 amino acids. Germline CDR1 is SQVTM and CDR2 is ANQGSEA. The CDR3 sequence: CSVEAGEKLFF. CDR3 nucleotides: TGCAGCGTTGAGGCGGGAGAAAAACTGTTTTTT.

This sequence joins TRBV5-4 and TRBJ1-6; perhaps TRBD1 as D (5 bases). The CDR3 runs to 15 residues. Trimming cost V 4 bases and J 1 base, with 9 bases left between them. Germline V gene sequence: CDR1 SGHNT, CDR2 YYREEE (reference sequence). The CDR3 is CASSPGGSYNSPLHF. For the CDR3, the DNA is TGTGCCAGCAGCCCCGGGGGTTCCTATAATTCACCCCTCCACTTT.

The chain carries TRBV7-8 and TRBJ1-5; 10 bases align to TRBD1. The CDR3 runs 17 residues. Germline V lookup: CDR1 SGHVS, CDR2 FQNEAQ. The trim removed 5 bases at V and 5 bases at J, leaving 12 bases unmatched. CDR3: CASSPGRDRGFHQPQHF. CDR3 DNA: TGTGCCAGCAGCCCAGGGCGGGACAGGGGATTTCATCAGCCCCAGCATTTT.

The chain combines TRBV11-2 with TRBJ2-6, with 9 bases that match TRBD1. Trimming removed 6 bases from V and 0 bases from J; junction bases left unmatched: 6. Germline V lookup: CDR1 SGHAT, CDR2 FQNNGV. This CDR3 has 17 amino acids. As DNA, the CDR3 is TGTGCCAGCAGGAAGACAGGGGGGCCCTCTGGGGCCAACGTCCTGACTTTC. Protein: CASRKTGGPSGANVLTF.

The chain links TRBV5-5 to TRBJ1-5; D remains ambiguous. The CDR3 extends over 14 amino acids. Per germline, CDR1 SGHKS and CDR2 YYEKEE (reference sequence). Trimming took 4 bases from V and 2 from J, leaving 10 bases between them. CDR3 coding DNA: TGTGCCAGCAGCGCCGATTGGCGCAATCAGCCCCAGCATTTT. It codes for CASSADWRNQPQHF.

This chain uses TRBV6-5 with TRBJ1-5; D ambiguous. The length of the CDR3 is 14 residues. The germline V and J ends were trimmed by 7 bases and 4 bases, with 14 bases remaining between them. CDR1 is MNHEY, CDR2 SVGAGI, per germline. CDR3 in amino acids: CASTEGMGNQPQHF. For the CDR3, the DNA is TGTGCCAGCACTGAGGGAATGGGGAATCAGCCCCAGCATTTT.

V is TRBV4-2 and J is TRBJ2-1; 8 bases fit TRBD2. With 4 bases clipped from V and 4 bases from J, the junction kept 9 bases outside the gene matches. Germline CDR1 LGHNA, CDR2 YNFKEQ. The CDR3 has 16 residues. The CDR3: CASSRLGSGKYNEQFF. CDR3 DNA sequence: TGTGCCAGCAGCCGACTAGGTAGCGGGAAGTACAATGAGCAGTTCTTC.

V is TRBV5-8 and J is TRBJ1-4, with D tentatively TRBD1 (6 bases). With 2 bases removed from V and 4 bases from J, the gap between germline ends came to 12 bases. The CDR3 runs to 15 residues. CDR1 and CDR2 from the germline V gene are SGHTS and YDEGEE. The CDR3 region is CASSFLGGFNEKLFF. The CDR3 bases are TGTGCCAGCAGCTTTTTAGGGGGATTTAATGAAAAACTGTTTTTT.

The table lists this clone with a count of one. The V and J genes are TRBV5-1 and TRBJ1-4, with a weak D call TRBD1 (5 bases). V lost 0 bases and J lost 4, with 13 bases in between. This CDR3 comprises 16 residues. CDR1 is SGHRS and CDR2 is YFSETQ in the germline V gene. CDR3 sequence (DNA): TGCGCCAGCAGCTTGGCCTTGACAGACCTTAATGAAAAACTGTTTTTT. Amino acid sequence: CASSLALTDLNEKLFF.

The rearrangement uses TRBV5-4 and TRBJ2-5; 12 positions match TRBD2. The CDR3 runs 15 residues. CDR1 and CDR2 (germline): SGHNT, YYREEE (reference sequence). V shed 4 bases, J shed 0 bases, and the junction held 1 base outside the gene matches. For the CDR3, the DNA is TGTGCCAGCAGCCGGACTAGCGGGGACCAAGAGACCCAGTACTTC. This gives the protein CASSRTSGDQETQYF.

This clone has just one count. V gene TRBV7-2 combines with J gene TRBJ2-7, with 9 bases lining up with TRBD1. Germline V CDR1 and CDR2: SGHTA, FQGNSA. This CDR3 has 14 amino acids. The V and J ends lost 5 bases and 7 bases, in that order; junction bases with no gene match: 9. The CDR3 here is CASSTGTGMGEQYF. The CDR3, as DNA: TGTGCCAGCAGCACCGGGACAGGGATGGGGGAGCAGTACTTC.

The V and J genes are TRBV4-3 and TRBJ1-2; D perhaps matches TRBD1 (5 bases). This CDR3 has 15 residues. Per the germline V gene, CDR1 is LGHNA and CDR2 is YSLEER. The V end lost 2 bases, the J end lost 8 bases, and 18 bases lay between the germline ends. CDR3: CASSQHQGVGRGYTF. CDR3 sequence (DNA): TGCGCCAGCAGCCAACACCAGGGAGTGGGGAGGGGCTACACCTTC.

V gene TRBV9 combines with J gene TRBJ2-1; weak D call: TRBD1 (6 bases). V was cut by 0 bases and J by 4 bases, with 11 bases left in between. In germline, CDR1 is SGDLS, CDR2 YYNGEE. The CDR3 has 15 amino acids. The chain's CDR3 is CASSVVTGNYNEQFF. The CDR3 DNA reads as TGTGCCAGCAGCGTAGTTACAGGGAATTACAATGAGCAGTTCTTC.

The chain couples TRBV13 to TRBJ2-7, with 11 nucleotides matching TRBD2. This CDR3 comprises 14 residues. V lost 3 bases and J lost 3; bases outside the gene matches: 1. Germline-derived CDR1 and CDR2 are PRHDT and FYEKMQ (reference sequence). The CDR3 region has the DNA TGTGCCAGCAGCTTTAGCGGGAGGGTCTACGAGCAGTACTTC. Its translation: CASSFSGRVYEQYF.